This TCR beta chain comes out of a study of T cell repertoires in cytomegalovirus infection. In the study overall: The public TCR beta signatures pointed to both CMV infection and matching HLA type.

The CDR3 totals 14 residues. CDR1 is SEHNR and CDR2 is FQNEAQ in the germline V gene (reference sequence). J gave up 3 bases and V 5 bases, and 5 bases lay outside the gene matches. A word on this clonotype: Antigen: not known.

Overall study results and limits: Summed public TCR beta family frequency identified CMV carriers bearing the relevant HLA. Ex vivo, HLA-C-restricted CMV-specific TCR beta clonotypes prevailed over the rest of the response.

TCRdb re-analysed the reads in MiXCR, keeping a single row per CDR3 protein. The profile covers some 900,000 distinct CDR3 sequences, with about 33% appearing a single time and 9.5% to 15% taken by the ten largest. This receptor was taken from a human donor in good health (CMV status not recorded). Some clones in this sample may be carry-over from other donors' samples. This sequence joins TRBV7-9 and TRBJ1-2; 8 bases map to TRBD1. The input for sequencing was cultured CD8+ T cells from PBMCs, taken from culture after CMV antigen stimulation. CDR3 in DNA: TGTGCCAGCAGCCACGGACAGGGATACTATGGCTACACCTTC. The encoded protein is CASSHGQGYYGYTF.